Sequencing of this T cell receptor (beta chain) was carried out in a study of response to subunit inactivated influenza vaccine. Study outcomes and limitations: Each seasonal influenza vaccination, the authors suggested, recruits few new T cells.

MiXCR, run by TCRdb on the RT-PCR reads, gives a single entry per CDR3 protein. The top ten hold about a tenth of the sample, which has approximately 300,000 distinct CDR3 sequences, 22% seen once. CDR3 length equals 14 residues. V was clipped by 11 bases and J by 4 bases, with 20 bases between them. The germline CDR1 and CDR2 sequences are SNHLY and FYNNEI. A word on this clonotype: Its antigen remains unknown.

This specimen was PBMCs from blood, taken 21 months after vaccination. This chain links TRBV2 with TRBJ1-2, with D possibly being TRBD1 (6 bases). The receptor was isolated from a man aged 50 to 69 who received an inactivated influenza vaccine. This chain's CDR3 is CAHRKQGLSYGYTF. The CDR3, as DNA: TGTGCCCATCGAAAACAGGGCCTTTCCTATGGCTACACCTTC. The entire variable domain, with the rest obtained from reference TRBV2 and TRBJ1-2, is as follows: EPEVTQTPSHQVTQMGQEVILRCVPISNHLYFYWYRQILGQKVEFLVSFYNNEISEKSEIFDDQFSVERPDGSNFTLKIRSTKLEDSAMYFCAHRKQGLSYGYTFGSGTRLTVV.